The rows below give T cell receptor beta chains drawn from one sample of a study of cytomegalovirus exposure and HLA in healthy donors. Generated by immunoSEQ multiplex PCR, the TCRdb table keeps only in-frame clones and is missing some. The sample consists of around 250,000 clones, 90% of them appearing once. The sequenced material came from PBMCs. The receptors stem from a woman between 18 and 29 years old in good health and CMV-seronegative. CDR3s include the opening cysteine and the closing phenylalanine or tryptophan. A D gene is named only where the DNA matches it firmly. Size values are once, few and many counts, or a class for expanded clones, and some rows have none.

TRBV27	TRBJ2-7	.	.	TGTGCCAGCAGTTTAAGAGGGGGTTGGGGGGGCGAAGCCACCTACGAGCAGTACTTC	CASSLRGGWGGEATYEQYF
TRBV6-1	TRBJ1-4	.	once	TGTGCCAGCAGTGAAGCGGGGCTTAATGAAAAACTGTTTTTT	CASSEAGLNEKLFF
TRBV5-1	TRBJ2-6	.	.	TGCGCCAGCAGCGTACAGGGCTCTGGGGCCAACGTCCTGACTTTC	CASSVQGSGANVLTF
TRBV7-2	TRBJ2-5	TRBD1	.	TGTGCCAGCGCGGGACAGGGGAAAGAGACCCAGTACTTC	CASAGQGKETQYF
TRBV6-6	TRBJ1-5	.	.	TGTGCCAGCAGTTACTCCCAGGGTTATCAGCCCCAGCATTTT	CASSYSQGYQPQHF
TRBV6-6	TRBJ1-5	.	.	TGTGCCAGCAGTTACTCGTCGGAGAGTCAGCCCCAGCATTTT	CASSYSSESQPQHF
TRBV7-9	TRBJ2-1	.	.	TGTGCCAGCGGAGAGGGCGTAAGCAATGAGCAGTTCTTC	CASGEGVSNEQFF
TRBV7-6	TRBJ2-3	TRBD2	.	TGTGCCAGCAGCTTAGGTCCAGTCGGGTTGGCGGGGGGGGGCACAGATACGCAGTATTTT	CASSLGPVGLAGGGTDTQYF
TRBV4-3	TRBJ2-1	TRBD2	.	TGCGCCAGCAGCCACCAGCGGGGGGGAAACAATGAGCAGTTCTTC	CASSHQRGGNNEQFF
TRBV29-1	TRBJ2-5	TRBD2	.	TGCAGCGTGACGAGCGGGGAAGAGACCCAGTACTTC	CSVTSGEETQYF
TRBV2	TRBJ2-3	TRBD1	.	TGTGCCAGTAGTCCAGACAGGGGACGAGGCACAGATACGCAGTATTTT	CASSPDRGRGTDTQYF
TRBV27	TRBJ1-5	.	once	TGTGCCAGCGCGGACAGCTTTTATAGCAATCAGCCCCAGCATTTT	CASADSFYSNQPQHF
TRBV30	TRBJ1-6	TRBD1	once	TGTGCCACAGCCGGGACAGCAATTTTAAGCTCCTATAATTCACCCCTCCACTTT	CATAGTAILSSYNSPLHF
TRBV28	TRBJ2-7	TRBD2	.	TGTGCCAGCAGTTCCCCCCCCGGGGGGGCGATTGGTTACGAGCAGTACTTC	CASSSPPGGAIGYEQYF
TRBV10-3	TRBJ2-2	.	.	TGTGCCATCAGTGAGTCCCGGGCTAGCGAGAACACCGGGGAGCTGTTTTTT	CAISESRASENTGELFF
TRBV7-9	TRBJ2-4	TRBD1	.	TGTGCCAGCAGCACGGACAGGGCGGTGGACATTCAGTACTTC	CASSTDRAVDIQYF
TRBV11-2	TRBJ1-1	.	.	TGTGCCAGCAGCTCCCGGGGGGGTAACACTGAAGCTTTCTTT	CASSSRGGNTEAFF
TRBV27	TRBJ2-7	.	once	TGTGCCAGCAGTTTATCTGCGGATTCCTACGAGCAGTACTTC	CASSLSADSYEQYF
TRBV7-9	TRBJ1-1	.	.	TGTGCCAGCAGCTCGGACAAGAACACTGAAGCTTTCTTT	CASSSDKNTEAFF
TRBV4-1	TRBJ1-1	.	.	TGCGCCAGCAGCCAAGTGATGGCCACTGAAGCTTTCTTT	CASSQVMATEAFF
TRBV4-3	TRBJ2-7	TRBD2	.	TGCGCCAGCAGCCCCCTGACTAGCGGGGGCCCTTACGAGCAGTACTTC	CASSPLTSGGPYEQYF
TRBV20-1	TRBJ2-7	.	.	TGCAGTGCTAGGGACTATTACGAGCAGTACTTC	CSARDYYEQYF
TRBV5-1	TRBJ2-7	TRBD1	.	TGCGCCAGCAGCTTGCTATCCACGGGACAGGAATACGAGCAGTACTTC	CASSLLSTGQEYEQYF
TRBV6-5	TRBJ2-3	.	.	TGTGCCAGCAGCCCACTCTCCCGGGGAGATACGCAGTATTTT	CASSPLSRGDTQYF
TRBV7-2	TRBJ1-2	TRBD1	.	TGTGCCAGCAGCTTAGCGACAGGGCTTAACTATGGCTACACCTTC	CASSLATGLNYGYTF
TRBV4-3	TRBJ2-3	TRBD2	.	TGCGCCAGCAGCCAAGATGGGGACTACGGCACAGATACGCAGTATTTT	CASSQDGDYGTDTQYF
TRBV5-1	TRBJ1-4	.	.	TGCGCCAGCAGCTTGAGGACAAGAAATGAAAAACTGTTTTTT	CASSLRTRNEKLFF
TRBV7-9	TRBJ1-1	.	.	TGTGCCAGCAGCGGACAGCTCACTGAAGCTTTCTTT	CASSGQLTEAFF
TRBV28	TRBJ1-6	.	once	TGTGCCAGCAGTTTATACCAGGGTCATTCACCCCTCCACTTT	CASSLYQGHSPLHF
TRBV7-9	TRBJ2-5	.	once	TGTGCCAGCAGCTTAGATATGGCAGGCAGCGAGACCCAGTACTTC	CASSLDMAGSETQYF
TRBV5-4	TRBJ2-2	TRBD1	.	TGTGCCAGCAGCGGCGGGACAGGGTTTCACGGGGAGCTGTTTTTT	CASSGGTGFHGELFF
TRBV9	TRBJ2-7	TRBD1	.	TGTGCCAGCAGCGTCGATCCGGGACAGGCTTTAAACGAGCAGTACTTC	CASSVDPGQALNEQYF
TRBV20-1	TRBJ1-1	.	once	TGCAGTGCCTTGAACACTGAAGCTTTCTTT	CSALNTEAFF
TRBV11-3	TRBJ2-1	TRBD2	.	TGTGCCAGCAGCCTACGGACTAGCGGAAACAATGAGCAGTTCTTC	CASSLRTSGNNEQFF
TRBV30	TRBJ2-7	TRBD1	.	TGTGCCTGGAGTTCCCGGGACAGGGACCCCTACGAGCAGTACTTC	CAWSSRDRDPYEQYF
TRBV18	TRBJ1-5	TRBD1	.	TGTGCCAGCTCACTAACAACAGGGGACAATCAGCCCCAGCATTTT	CASSLTTGDNQPQHF
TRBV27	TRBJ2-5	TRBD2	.	TGTGCCAGCAGTAAGACTAGCGACCCGACGCGGACCCAGTACTTC	CASSKTSDPTRTQYF
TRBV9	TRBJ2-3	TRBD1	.	TGTGCCAGCAGCGCGATGCCGGGACAGGGAATAGGCGCACCAGATACGCAGTATTTT	CASSAMPGQGIGAPDTQYF
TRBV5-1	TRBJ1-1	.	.	TGCGCCAGCAGAAACGGACAGCCTAGGGTTTTCTTT	CASRNGQPRVFF
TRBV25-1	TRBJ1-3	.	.	TGTGCCAGCAGTGAAAGTACATTCTCTGGAAACACCATATATTTT	CASSESTFSGNTIYF
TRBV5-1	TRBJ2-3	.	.	TGCGCCAGCAGCTTGGGTGGACAGTCTAGAGATACGCAGTATTTT	CASSLGGQSRDTQYF
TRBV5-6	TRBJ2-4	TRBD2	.	TGTGCCAGCAGCTTGCGTGGTAGCGGGGAGGAAAACATTCAGTACTTC	CASSLRGSGEENIQYF
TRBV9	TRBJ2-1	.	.	TGTGCCAGCAGCGTAGATCCAGGGGCCATCGGCAATGAGCAGTTCTTC	CASSVDPGAIGNEQFF
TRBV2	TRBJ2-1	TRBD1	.	TGTGCCAGCAGAACAGGGGGCTTGAGCAATGAGCAGTTCTTC	CASRTGGLSNEQFF
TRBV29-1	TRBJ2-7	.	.	TGCAGCGTTGAAGATCTGGTCGGGGGAACCTACGAGCAGTACTTC	CSVEDLVGGTYEQYF
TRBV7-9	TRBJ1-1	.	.	TGTGCCAGCAGCTCCCGAACTGGGGGGACGGCGTGGAACACTGAAGCTTTCTTT	CASSSRTGGTAWNTEAFF
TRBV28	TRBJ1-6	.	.	TGTGCCAGCAGCCTCGACAGGAGCCCGGGAATTTCACCCCTCCACTTT	CASSLDRSPGISPLHF
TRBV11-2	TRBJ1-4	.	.	TGTGCCAGCAGCCCCGGACAGTACGCCGCTAATGAAAAACTGTTTTTT	CASSPGQYAANEKLFF
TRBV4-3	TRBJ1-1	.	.	TGCGCCAGCAGCCAAGGGGCGAGAGGGGGCACTGAAGCTTTCTTT	CASSQGARGGTEAFF